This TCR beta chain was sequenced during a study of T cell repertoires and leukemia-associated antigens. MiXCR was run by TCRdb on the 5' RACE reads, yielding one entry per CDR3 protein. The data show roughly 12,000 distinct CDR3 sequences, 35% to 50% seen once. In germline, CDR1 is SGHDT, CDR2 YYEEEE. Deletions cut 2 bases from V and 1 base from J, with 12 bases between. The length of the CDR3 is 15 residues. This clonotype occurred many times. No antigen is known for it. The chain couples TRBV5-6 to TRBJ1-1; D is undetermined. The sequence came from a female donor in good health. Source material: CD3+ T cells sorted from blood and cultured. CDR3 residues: CASSFVGRGNTEAFF. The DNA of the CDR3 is TGTGCCAGCAGCTTCGTCGGACGGGGGAACACTGAAGCTTTCTTT.